Presented here are 17 T cell receptor beta chains from one specimen sequenced in a study of blood T cell repertoires in COVID-19. Some clones are missing from TCRdb's copy, which holds only in-frame ones; the method was immunoSEQ multiplex PCR. The sample has some 130,000 clones; approximately 88% are singletons. The sample comprised peripheral blood. These receptors were obtained from a man in his forties or fifties with acute or convalescent COVID-19.

This sequence joins TRBV12-3 or TRBV12-4 and TRBJ1-2; D not resolved. The CDR3 loop spans 11 amino acids. Trimming stripped 6 bases from V and 6 bases from J, with 8 bases between. CDR3 in amino acids: CASSSFHGYTF. Here the CDR3 DNA reads TGTGCCAGCAGCTCTTTCCATGGCTACACCTTC.

This CDR3 reads CASSPSVEPGGTEAFF. CDR3 sequence (DNA): TGTGCCAGCTCACCCTCGGTGGAACCAGGGGGGACTGAAGCTTTCTTT. The rearrangement links TRBV18 to TRBJ1-1; TRBD1 matches at 7 bases. Per the germline V gene, CDR1 is KGHSH and CDR2 is LQKENI. V was pared by 3 bases and J by 5 bases, with 12 bases of the junction left unmatched. This CDR3 is built from 16 residues.

The chain links TRBV21-1 to TRBJ2-1; the table's D gene call, TRBD1, was not cross checked with the DNA. TRBV21-1 has pseudogene status. The CDR3 totals 16 residues. This CDR3 is CASSKEVTVSYNEQFF. The CDR3 nucleotides are TGTGCCAGCAGCAAAGAGGTAACAGTTTCCTACAATGAGCAGTTCTTC.

V and J are TRBV3-1 (or the pseudogene TRBV3-2) and TRBJ2-2; D possibly corresponds to TRBD2 (6 bases). From germline, CDR1 is LGHDT and CDR2 YNNKEL (reference sequence). CDR3 length equals 16 residues. V was trimmed by 0 bases and J by 5 bases, leaving 13 bases between them. CDR3 sequence (DNA): TGTGCCAGCAGCCAAGAATGGCGGGGAGGTACCGGGGAGCTGTTTTTT. This codes for CASSQEWRGGTGELFF.

This clone occurred a few times. The V call is TRBV18, the J call TRBJ1-2; D is ambiguous. The CDR3 covers 12 residues. Germline V gene lookup returns CDR1 KGHSH and CDR2 LQKENI. V was trimmed by 6 bases and J by 1 base, leaving 6 bases between them. CDR3 sequence (DNA): TGTGCCAGCTCGAGCAATAACTATGGCTACACCTTC. Its translation: CASSSNNYGYTF.

In its sample, this clone was seen a few times. The genes are TRBV6-5 and TRBJ1-5; the D is unclear. This CDR3 comprises 12 residues. Trimming left V 11 bases short and J 4 bases short, with 12 bases between. The germline V gene encodes CDR1 MNHEY and CDR2 SVGAGI. The CDR3 bases are TGTGCCGCAGGTGATTATAATCAGCCCCAGCATTTT. This sequence encodes CAAGDYNQPQHF.

The chain carries TRBV24-1 and TRBJ2-1, with D possibly TRBD1 on 7 matching bases. The CDR3 runs to 18 residues. The germline gives CDR1 KGHDR, CDR2 SFDVKD. The V gene lost 4 bases and the J gene lost 6 bases, with 24 bases spanning the gap. In DNA form, the CDR3 reads TGTGCCACCAGTGACCCTGGGCCCAACCACAGGGGAGGCAATGAGCAGTTCTTC. Protein sequence: CATSDPGPNHRGGNEQFF.

This clone has a single count. The chain combines TRBV5-4 with TRBJ2-1; 10 positions agree with TRBD1. CDR1 SGHNT and CDR2 YYREEE come from the germline V gene (reference sequence). The CDR3 runs 16 residues. V shed 0 bases and J 10 bases; nucleotides not matched to a gene: 10. The CDR3 region has the DNA TGTGCCAGCAGCTTGGCAACGGGACAGGGGATAGGGGAGCAGTTCTTC. Encoded protein: CASSLATGQGIGEQFF.

The chain recombines TRBV7-2 with TRBJ1-3, with a weak D call TRBD1 (5 bases). Germline assignment: CDR1 SGHTA and CDR2 FQGNSA. The CDR3 consists of 14 residues. V shed 5 bases and J shed 3 bases, with 11 bases lying between them. CDR3 in amino acids: CASSTARVGNTIYF. For the CDR3, the DNA is TGTGCCAGCAGCACCGCCAGGGTTGGAAACACCATATATTTT.

This chain joins TRBV5-1 and TRBJ1-2, with a possible D match to TRBD1 (6 bases). CDR1 and CDR2 from the germline V gene are SGHRS and YFSETQ. The CDR3 has 14 amino acids. Trimming removed 4 bases at V and 3 bases at J, with 13 bases between. The CDR3 loop reads CASSGEGGHYGYTF. CDR3 in DNA: TGCGCCAGCAGCGGGGAGGGGGGCCACTATGGCTACACCTTC.

The gene calls are TRBV7-3 and TRBJ2-1; 7 bases agree with TRBD1. Germline CDR1 reads SGHTA; CDR2 reads FQGTGA. The V gene end was trimmed by 4 bases and the J gene end by 2 bases; junction bases not matched to a gene: 8. This CDR3 comprises 16 residues. The CDR3: CASSSRTGVAYNEQFF. Written as DNA, the CDR3 is TGTGCCAGCAGCTCTCGAACAGGGGTGGCCTACAATGAGCAGTTCTTC. The full variable domain, rest sourced from reference TRBV7-3 and TRBJ2-1, is GAGVSQTPSNKVTEKGKYVELRCDPISGHTALYWYRQSLGQGPEFLIYFQGTGAADDSGLPNDRFFAVRPEGSVSTLKIQRTERGDSAVYLCASSSRTGVAYNEQFFGPGTRLTVL.

This chain uses TRBV11-2 with TRBJ1-5; D call uncertain. CDR1 SGHAT and CDR2 FQNNGV come from the germline V gene. The ends were cut back, 9 bases at V and 2 bases at J, with 11 bases in the middle. CDR3 length: 13 residues. CDR3 in DNA: TGTGCCAGTACGCGGGGAGGCAATCAGCCCCAGCATTTT. Its protein product is CASTRGGNQPQHF.

The J gene is TRBJ1-5, the V gene TRBV19; TRBD1 matches at 7 bases. Germline CDR1 reads LNHDA; CDR2 reads SQIVND (reference sequence). The length of the CDR3 is 14 residues. Trimming took 8 bases from V and 3 from J; bases not matched to a gene: 7. CDR3: CASHDRATNQPQHF. DNA for the CDR3: TGTGCCAGTCATGACAGGGCGACCAATCAGCCCCAGCATTTT. The whole variable domain, remainder taken from reference TRBV19 and TRBJ1-5, is DGGITQSPKYLFRKEGQNVTLSCEQNLNHDAMYWYRQDPGQGLRLIYYSQIVNDFQKGDIAEGYSVSREKKESFPLTVTSAQKNPTAFYLCASHDRATNQPQHFGDGTRLSIL.

The CDR3: CASSEPGIPQHF. CDR3 bases: TGTGCCAGCAGTGAACCAGGGATCCCCCAGCATTTT. The V call is TRBV2, the J call TRBJ1-5; D possibly corresponds to TRBD1 (5 bases). This CDR3 is 12 amino acids long. The germline gives CDR1 SNHLY, CDR2 FYNNEI. Trimming left V 2 bases short and J 10 bases short, with 9 bases between. The full variable domain, in which reference TRBV2 and TRBJ1-5 provide the parts outside the CDR3, is EPEVTQTPSHQVTQMGQEVILRCVPISNHLYFYWYRQILGQKVEFLVSFYNNEISEKSEIFDDQFSVERPDGSNFTLKIRSTKLEDSAMYFCASSEPGIPQHFGDGTRLSIL.

The chain links TRBV5-1 to TRBJ2-1; TRBD2 aligns across 14 bases. CDR3 size: 15 residues. The junction had 3 bases not matched to a gene; V was cut back by 2 bases and J by 8 bases. Germline CDR1 SGHRS, CDR2 YFSETQ. The CDR3 region is CASSFGTSGSDEQFF. The CDR3 region has the DNA TGCGCCAGCAGCTTCGGGACTAGCGGGAGCGATGAGCAGTTCTTC.

This chain uses TRBV5-1 with TRBJ1-3; maybe TRBD1 (6 bases). The CDR3 has 15 amino acids. Per germline, CDR1 SGHRS and CDR2 YFSETQ. Trimming removed 2 bases from V and 4 bases from J, with 13 bases in between. The CDR3 DNA reads as TGCGCCAGCAGCTTCCAATCAGGGGTCGGAAACACCATATATTTT. Its translation: CASSFQSGVGNTIYF.

This clone was counted a few times. The gene calls are TRBV3-1 (or the pseudogene TRBV3-2) and TRBJ2-7; D is unresolved. Germline values: CDR1 LGHDT, CDR2 YNNKEL (reference sequence). There are 15 residues in the CDR3. V shed 3 bases and J shed 4 bases, with 16 bases lying between them. DNA of the CDR3: TGTGCCAGCAGCCATACCAATGGTGCGGCGTACGAGCAGTACTTC. It yields the protein CASSHTNGAAYEQYF.